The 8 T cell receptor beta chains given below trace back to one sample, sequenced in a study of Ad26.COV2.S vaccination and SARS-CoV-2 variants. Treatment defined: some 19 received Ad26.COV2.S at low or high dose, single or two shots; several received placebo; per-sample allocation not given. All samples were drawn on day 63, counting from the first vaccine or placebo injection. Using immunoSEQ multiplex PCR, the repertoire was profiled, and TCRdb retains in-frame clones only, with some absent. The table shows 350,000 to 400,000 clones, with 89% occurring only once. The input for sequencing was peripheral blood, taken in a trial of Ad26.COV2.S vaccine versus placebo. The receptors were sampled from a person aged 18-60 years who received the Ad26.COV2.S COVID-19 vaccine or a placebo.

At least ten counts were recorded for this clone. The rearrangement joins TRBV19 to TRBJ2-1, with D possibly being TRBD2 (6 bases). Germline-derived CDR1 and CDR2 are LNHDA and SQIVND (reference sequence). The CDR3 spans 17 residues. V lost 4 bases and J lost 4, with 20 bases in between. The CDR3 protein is CASSSQSSGVGYNEQFF. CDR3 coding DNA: TGTGCCAGTAGTAGCCAGAGTAGCGGTGTTGGGTACAATGAGCAGTTCTTC.

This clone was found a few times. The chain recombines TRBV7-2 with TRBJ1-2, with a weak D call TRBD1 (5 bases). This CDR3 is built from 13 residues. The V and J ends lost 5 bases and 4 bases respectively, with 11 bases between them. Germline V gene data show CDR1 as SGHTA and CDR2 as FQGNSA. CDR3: CASSRDSFYGYTF. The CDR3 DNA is TGTGCCAGCAGCCGCGACAGCTTCTATGGCTACACCTTC. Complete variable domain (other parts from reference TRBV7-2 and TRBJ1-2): GAGVSQSPSNKVTEKGKDVELRCDPISGHTALYWYRQSLGQGLEFLIYFQGNSAPDKSGLPSDRFSAERTGGSVSTLTIQRTQQEDSAVYLCASSRDSFYGYTFGSGTRLTVV.

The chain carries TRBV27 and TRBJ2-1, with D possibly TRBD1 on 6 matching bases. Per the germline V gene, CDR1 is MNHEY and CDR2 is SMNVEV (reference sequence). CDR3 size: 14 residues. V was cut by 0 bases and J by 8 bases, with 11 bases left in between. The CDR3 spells CASSLSLSGDEQFF. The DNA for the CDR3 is TGTGCCAGCAGTTTATCTCTGTCAGGGGATGAGCAGTTCTTC.

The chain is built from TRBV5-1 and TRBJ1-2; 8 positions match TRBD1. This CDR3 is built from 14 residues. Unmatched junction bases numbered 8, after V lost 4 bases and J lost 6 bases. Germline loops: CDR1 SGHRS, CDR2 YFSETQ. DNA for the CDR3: TGCGCCAGCAGCCCTTTGACAGGGGAGGATGGCTACACCTTC. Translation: CASSPLTGEDGYTF.

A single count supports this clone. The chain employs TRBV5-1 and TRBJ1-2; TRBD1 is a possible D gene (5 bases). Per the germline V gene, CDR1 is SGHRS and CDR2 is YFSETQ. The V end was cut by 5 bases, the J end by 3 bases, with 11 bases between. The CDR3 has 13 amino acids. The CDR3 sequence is CASRDPGHYGYTF. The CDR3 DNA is TGCGCCAGCAGAGACCCGGGGCACTATGGCTACACCTTC.

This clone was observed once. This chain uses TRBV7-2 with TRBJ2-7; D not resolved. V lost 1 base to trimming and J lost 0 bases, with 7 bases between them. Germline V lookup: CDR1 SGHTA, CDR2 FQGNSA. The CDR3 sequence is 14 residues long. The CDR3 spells CASSLVRSSYEQYF. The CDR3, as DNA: TGTGCCAGCAGCTTAGTCCGGAGCTCCTACGAGCAGTACTTC.

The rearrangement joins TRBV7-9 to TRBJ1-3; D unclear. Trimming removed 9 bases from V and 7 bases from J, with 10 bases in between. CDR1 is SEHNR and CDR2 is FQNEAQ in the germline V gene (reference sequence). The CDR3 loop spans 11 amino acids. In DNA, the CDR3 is TGTGCCAGTAGGGCCGGGAACACCATATATTTT. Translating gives CASRAGNTIYF.

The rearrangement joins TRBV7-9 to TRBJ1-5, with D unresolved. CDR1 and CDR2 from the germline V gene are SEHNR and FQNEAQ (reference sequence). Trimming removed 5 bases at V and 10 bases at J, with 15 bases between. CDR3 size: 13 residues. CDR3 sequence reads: CASSQGAGGPQHF. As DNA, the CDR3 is TGTGCCAGCAGCCAAGGAGCAGGCGGACCCCAGCATTTT.